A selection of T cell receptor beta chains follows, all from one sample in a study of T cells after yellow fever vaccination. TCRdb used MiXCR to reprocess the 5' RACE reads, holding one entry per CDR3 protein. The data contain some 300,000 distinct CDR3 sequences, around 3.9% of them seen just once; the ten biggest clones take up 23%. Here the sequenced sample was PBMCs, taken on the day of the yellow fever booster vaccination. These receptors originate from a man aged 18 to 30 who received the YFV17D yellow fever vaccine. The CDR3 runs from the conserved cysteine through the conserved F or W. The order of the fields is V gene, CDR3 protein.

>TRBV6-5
CASSYSPRSYNEQFF
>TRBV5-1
CASSLGTGPSTDTQYF
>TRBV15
CATSRDLLGGMGIQYF
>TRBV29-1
CSVMTGQGFYEQYF
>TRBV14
CASSSALNTEAFF
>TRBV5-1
CASSVAVLDTGELFF
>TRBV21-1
CASNRDRGHGYTF
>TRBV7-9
CASSLSDRAETQYF
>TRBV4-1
CASSQDRDYGYTF
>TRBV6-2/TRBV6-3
CASREDKRGISGYTF
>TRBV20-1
CSARVEGVPYF
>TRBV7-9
CASSPFGYGYTF
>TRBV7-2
CASSLFDTQYF
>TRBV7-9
CASSPGLAVSTDTQYF
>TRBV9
CASSVGGSLNTEAFF
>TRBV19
CASSVTGTPTGELFF
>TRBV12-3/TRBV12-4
CASSRGDRAIYGYTF
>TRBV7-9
CASSLVHINYGYTF
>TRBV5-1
CASSSRQGYIATEAFF
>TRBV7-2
CASSLLAGEEETQYF
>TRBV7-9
CASSGRDIIEDQPQHF
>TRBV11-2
CASSFSGGVNEQFF
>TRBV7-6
CASSSTGLAAYEQYF
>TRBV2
CASSDPERGTSSYNEQFF
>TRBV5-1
CASSHGLAQPDTQYF
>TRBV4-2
CASSQGPLGYGYTF
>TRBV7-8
CASSTRGGNTGELFF
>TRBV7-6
CASSFGGGSGELFF
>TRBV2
CASSENRGEQPQHF
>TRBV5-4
CASSAGDSSYEQYF
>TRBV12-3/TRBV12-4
CASSLEGQLGTQYF
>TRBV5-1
CASSGTGNTGELFF
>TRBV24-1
CATSDASANSPLHF
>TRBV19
CASSSTTGTGNYF
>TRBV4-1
CASSPRGEAGELFF
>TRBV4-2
CASSQDLREADTQYF
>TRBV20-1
CSAFYGTSGVTEAFF
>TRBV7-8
CASSFGPTMDEQFF
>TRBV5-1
CASSFDLLSSYNSPLHF
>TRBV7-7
CASSPGQGGRYEQYF
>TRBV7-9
CASSLNSNEQFF
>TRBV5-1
CASSTGQRQETQYF
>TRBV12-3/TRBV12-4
CASSSLVIGGNQPQHF
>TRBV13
CASSSAMGGVEQYF
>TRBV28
CASRNLLSGQETQYF
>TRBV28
CASSLWAGGQVNEQFF
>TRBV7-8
CASSPRRGANYGYTF